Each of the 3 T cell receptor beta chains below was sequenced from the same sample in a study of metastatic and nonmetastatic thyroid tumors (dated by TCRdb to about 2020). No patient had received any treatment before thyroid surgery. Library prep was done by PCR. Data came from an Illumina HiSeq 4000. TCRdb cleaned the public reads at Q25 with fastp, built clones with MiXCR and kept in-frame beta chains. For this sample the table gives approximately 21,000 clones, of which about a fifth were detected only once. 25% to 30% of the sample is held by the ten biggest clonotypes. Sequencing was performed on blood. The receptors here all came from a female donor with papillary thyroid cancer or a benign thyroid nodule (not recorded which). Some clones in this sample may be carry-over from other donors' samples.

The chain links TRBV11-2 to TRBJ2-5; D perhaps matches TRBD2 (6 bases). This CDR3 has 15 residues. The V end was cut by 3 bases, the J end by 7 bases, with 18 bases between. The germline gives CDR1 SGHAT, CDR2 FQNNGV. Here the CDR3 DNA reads TGTGCCAGCAGCTTCGGTCTCGGGAGCGAAGGGACCCAGTACTTC. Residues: CASSFGLGSEGTQYF.

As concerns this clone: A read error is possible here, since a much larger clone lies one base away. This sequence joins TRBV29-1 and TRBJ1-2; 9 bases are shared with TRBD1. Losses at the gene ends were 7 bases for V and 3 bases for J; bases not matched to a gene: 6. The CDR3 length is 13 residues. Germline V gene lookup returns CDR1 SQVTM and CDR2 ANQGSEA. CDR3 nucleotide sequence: TGCAGCGCCAGACAGGGGGGTTACTATGGCTACACCTTC. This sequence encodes CSARQGGYYGYTF.

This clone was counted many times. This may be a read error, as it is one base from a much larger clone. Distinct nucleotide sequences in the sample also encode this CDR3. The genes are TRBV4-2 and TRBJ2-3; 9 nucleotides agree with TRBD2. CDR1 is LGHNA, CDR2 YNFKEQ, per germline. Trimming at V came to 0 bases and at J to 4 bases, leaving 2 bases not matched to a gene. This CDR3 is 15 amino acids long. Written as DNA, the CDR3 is TGTGCCAGCAGCCAAGATGCGGGGGGGCCAGATACGCAGTATTTT. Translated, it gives CASSQDAGGPDTQYF.